This TCR beta chain appears in the sequencing data of a study of blood T cell repertoires in COVID-19. Looking at the study overall: Collection of acute and convalescent COVID-19 samples took place in the United States, Italy and Spain. T cells, B-cell-depleted T cells, or PBMCs provided the cDNA or gDNA that served as material.

Per the original data handling: Using reference gene primer amplification, nucleated cell counts were estimated. Libraries were prepared by immunoSEQ multiplex PCR; TCRdb keeps only in-frame clonotypes and omits some of them. Clone size and V and J calls were adopted from that table, with D and trimming inferred from the DNA. Altogether 200,000 to 250,000 clones are present, roughly 80% being singletons, with the ten largest covering roughly 6.7%. Germline V gene sequence: CDR1 KGHSH, CDR2 LQKENI. V was clipped by 5 bases and J by 0 bases; unmatched bases: 8. The CDR3 extends over 16 amino acids. The sample was peripheral blood. The chain combines TRBV18 with TRBJ1-1; 8 nucleotides align to TRBD1. This clonotype was sampled from a woman between 70 and 85 years old with acute or convalescent COVID-19. The CDR3 protein is CASSLGQASMNTEAFF. CDR3 sequence (DNA): TGTGCCAGCTCATTGGGACAGGCTTCCATGAACACTGAAGCTTTCTTT. The whole variable domain, filled in from reference TRBV18 and TRBJ1-1, reads NAGVMQNPRHLVRRRGQEARLRCSPMKGHSHVYWYRQLPEEGLKFMVYLQKENIIDESGMPKERFSAEFPKEGPSILRIQQVVRGDSAAYFCASSLGQASMNTEAFFGQGTRLTVV.